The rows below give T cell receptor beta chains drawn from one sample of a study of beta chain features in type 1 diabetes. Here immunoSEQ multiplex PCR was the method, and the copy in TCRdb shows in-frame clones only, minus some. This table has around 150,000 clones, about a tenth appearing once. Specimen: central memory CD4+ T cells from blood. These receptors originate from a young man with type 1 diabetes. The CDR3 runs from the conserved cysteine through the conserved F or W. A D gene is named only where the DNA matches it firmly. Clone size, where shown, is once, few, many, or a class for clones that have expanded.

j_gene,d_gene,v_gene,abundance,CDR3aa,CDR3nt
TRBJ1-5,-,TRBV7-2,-,CASSLEGGLPNQPQHF,TGTGCCAGCAGCTTAGAGGGGGGGCTACCCAATCAGCCCCAGCATTTT
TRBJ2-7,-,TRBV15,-,CATSREAGDTYEQYF,TGTGCCACCAGCAGGGAGGCCGGGGATACCTACGAGCAGTACTTC
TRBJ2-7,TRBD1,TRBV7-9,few,CASSPQGEEQYF,TGTGCCAGCAGCCCCCAGGGGGAAGAGCAGTACTTC
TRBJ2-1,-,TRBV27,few,CASTMGPGLVYNEQFF,TGTGCCAGCACCATGGGACCGGGACTCGTATACAATGAGCAGTTCTTC
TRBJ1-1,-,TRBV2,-,CASRVQVGTEAFF,TGTGCCAGCAGGGTCCAGGTTGGGACTGAAGCTTTCTTT
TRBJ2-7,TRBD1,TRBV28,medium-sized,CASSPAGQVVYEQYF,TGTGCCAGCAGCCCTGCGGGACAGGTCGTCTACGAGCAGTACTTC
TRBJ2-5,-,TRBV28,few,CASSFGGQETQYF,TGTGCCAGCAGTTTCGGCGGACAAGAGACCCAGTACTTC
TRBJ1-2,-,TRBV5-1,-,CASSSQGDYGYTF,TGCGCCAGCAGCTCACAGGGTGACTATGGCTACACCTTC
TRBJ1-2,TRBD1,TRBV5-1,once,CASSLTGVGYTF,TGCGCCAGCAGCTTGACAGGGGTTGGCTACACCTTC
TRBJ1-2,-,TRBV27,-,CASKTGNYGYTF,TGTGCCAGCAAAACAGGGAACTATGGCTACACCTTC
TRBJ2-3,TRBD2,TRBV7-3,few,CASSSTSGSADTQYF,TGTGCCAGCAGCTCGACTAGCGGGAGTGCAGATACGCAGTATTTT
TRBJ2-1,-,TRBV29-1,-,CSATPVVNEQFF,TGCAGCGCCACCCCAGTTGTAAATGAGCAGTTCTTC
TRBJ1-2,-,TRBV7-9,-,CASSLLARPNYGYTF,TGTGCCAGCAGCTTATTAGCCCGGCCCAACTATGGCTACACCTTC
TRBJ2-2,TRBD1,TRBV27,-,CASSPTGTGGKFSPQEELFF,TGTGCCAGCAGCCCAACCGGGACAGGGGGCAAATTTTCGCCTCAGGAGGAGCTGTTTTTT
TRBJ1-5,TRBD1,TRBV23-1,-,CASSQRQGGDGNQPQHF,TGCGCCAGCAGTCAACGGCAGGGGGGTGATGGCAATCAGCCCCAGCATTTT
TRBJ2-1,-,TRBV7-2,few,CASSGGVDNEQFF,TGTGCCAGCAGCGGCGGGGTAGACAATGAGCAGTTCTTC
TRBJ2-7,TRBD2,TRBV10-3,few,CAISESLAGGRQYF,TGTGCCATCAGTGAGTCCTTAGCGGGAGGACGGCAGTACTTC
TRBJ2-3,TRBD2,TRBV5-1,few,CASSPGLDSSTDTQYF,TGCGCCAGCAGCCCGGGACTAGACTCTAGCACAGATACGCAGTATTTT
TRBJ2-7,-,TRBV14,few,CASSQSTGYEQYF,TGTGCCAGCAGCCAAAGTACCGGCTACGAGCAGTACTTC
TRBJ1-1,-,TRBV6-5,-,CASSYSTGMNTEAFF,TGTGCCAGCAGTTACTCGACAGGAATGAACACTGAAGCTTTCTTT
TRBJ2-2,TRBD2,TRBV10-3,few,CASREGNTGELFF,TGTGCCAGCCGGGAGGGGAACACCGGGGAGCTGTTTTTT
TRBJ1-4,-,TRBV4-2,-,CASSQVQAEENEKLFF,TGTGCCAGCAGCCAAGTACAGGCAGAGGAAAATGAAAAACTGTTTTTT
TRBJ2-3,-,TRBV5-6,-,CASSLTGPDTQYF,TGTGCCAGCAGCTTGACAGGGCCAGATACGCAGTATTTT
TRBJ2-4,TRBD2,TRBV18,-,CASSPGLAGGNIQYF,TGTGCCAGCTCACCGGGACTAGCGGGAGGGAACATTCAGTACTTC
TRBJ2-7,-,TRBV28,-,CASSPASRRAHEQYF,TGTGCCAGCAGTCCCGCTTCGCGGAGGGCCCACGAGCAGTACTTC
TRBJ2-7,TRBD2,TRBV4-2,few,CASSQVGTRALDEQYF,TGTGCCAGCAGCCAAGTGGGGACTAGGGCCCTAGACGAGCAGTACTTC
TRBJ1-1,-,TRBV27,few,CASSLTRVSTEAFF,TGTGCCAGCAGTTTAACCAGGGTAAGCACTGAAGCTTTCTTT
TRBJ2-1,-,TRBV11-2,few,CASSLVGVNEQFF,TGTGCCAGCAGCTTAGTGGGCGTGAATGAGCAGTTCTTC